This T cell receptor beta chain was recorded in a study of early T cells in non-severe SARS-CoV-2 infection. This clonotype was seen ten or more times. Its antigen is still unknown. V lost 0 bases and J lost 4, with 9 bases in between. CDR1 and CDR2 from the germline V gene are LNHDA and SQIVND (reference sequence). The CDR3 consists of 15 residues. Study-wide findings and caveats: VDJdb matching favored anti-spike CD8 responses, missing private and CD4 specificities.

Unique molecular identifiers were affixed to single, distinct cDNA molecules. MiXCR, applied by TCRdb to the 5' RACE reads, yields one record per CDR3 protein. The sample carries about 39,000 distinct CDR3 sequences, 5.5% to 7% recorded once. The sequenced sample was whole blood, obtained at baseline. The chain has TRBV19 and TRBJ2-2; D gene uncertain. The TCR sequence derives from an adult who was a healthcare worker with PCR-confirmed SARS-CoV-2 infection or an uninfected control (not recorded which). The CDR3 sequence: CASSIDQTSTGELFF. As DNA, the CDR3 is TGTGCCAGTAGTATAGATCAGACAAGCACCGGGGAGCTGTTTTTT.